This TCR beta chain is from a study of cytomegalovirus exposure and HLA in healthy donors. General study points: Associated with cytomegalovirus, according to the listing, were some 180 TCR beta chains. A classifier reportedly called cytomegalovirus status with high sensitivity and specificity.

Data came from immunoSEQ multiplex PCR; TCRdb stores just in-frame clones and leaves some out. Found here are around 69,000 clones, nearly 96% of them singletons; the top ten hold roughly 5%. This CDR3 region has 17 residues. The J segment lost 0 bases and the V segment lost 4 bases, leaving 7 bases of the junction unmatched. Germline V CDR1 and CDR2: MDHEN, SYDVKM. A word on this clone: Its antigen is not identified.

This sequence was found in a woman aged 18-29 years in good health and CMV-seropositive. Specimen: PBMCs. This chain uses TRBV28 with TRBJ1-1; 11 bases align to TRBD1. CDR3 bases: TGTGCCAGCAGTTCCGGACAGGGGGCTGTCATGAACACTGAAGCTTTCTTT. Its translation is CASSSGQGAVMNTEAFF.